The 7 T cell receptor beta chains presented below share a single source sample, sequenced in a study of identical twins. TCRdb re-called the 5' RACE reads with MiXCR, one entry per CDR3 protein. The table records a few hundred thousand distinct CDR3 sequences, about 8.5% of them present only once. The same data also contributed to another study, on yellow fever vaccine responses in identical twins.

Input material: CD8+ T cells sorted from blood. These receptors all stem from a woman between 18 and 30 years old in good health.

This clonotype has ten or more counts. V is TRBV7-9 and J is TRBJ2-1, with D tentatively TRBD1 or TRBD2 (6 bases each). This CDR3 has 14 amino acids. Looked up from germline, CDR1 is SEHNR and CDR2 is FQNEAQ (reference sequence). V gave up 9 bases and J gave up 5 bases, with 17 bases separating them. The CDR3 here is CASRSGGPDNEQFF. The CDR3 DNA follows: TGTGCCAGTCGCAGTGGGGGGCCTGACAATGAGCAGTTCTTC.

The chain couples TRBV15 to TRBJ2-1; 8 bases are a match to TRBD1. CDR1 and CDR2 (germline): LNHNV, YYDKDF (reference sequence). Trimming removed 5 bases from V and 9 bases from J; junction bases left unmatched: 6. The CDR3 spans 13 residues. The CDR3 DNA reads TGTGCCACCAGCCTGCGGACAGGGCCTGAGCAGTTCTTC. This translates into CATSLRTGPEQFF.

In this sample, this clonotype turned up many times. The J gene is TRBJ2-7, the V gene TRBV12-3 or TRBV12-4; D assignment may be TRBD1 or TRBD2 (5 bases each). CDR3 length equals 13 residues. Trimming removed 5 bases at V and 6 bases at J, with 14 bases between. CDR3 loop: CASSKGPVSEQYF. CDR3 nucleotides: TGTGCCAGCAGTAAGGGACCCGTGTCCGAGCAGTACTTC.

This clonotype came up many times. The chain is built from TRBV9 and TRBJ1-5, with D possibly being TRBD1 (6 bases). CDR3 size: 14 residues. CDR1 and CDR2 from the germline V gene are SGDLS and YYNGEE. Trimming left V 2 bases short and J 7 bases short, with 13 bases between. DNA for the CDR3: TGTGCCAGCAGCGTCGGGGGGGCCGGGCAGCCCCAGCATTTT. Amino acids: CASSVGGAGQPQHF.

This rearrangement joins TRBV9 to TRBJ2-6, with a possible D match to TRBD2 (5 bases). Trimming pared 4 bases from V and 0 bases from J, leaving 14 bases between. The CDR3 has 17 residues. In germline, CDR1 is SGDLS, CDR2 YYNGEE. The CDR3 region is CASSQLVSHSGANVLTF. The DNA of the CDR3 is TGTGCCAGCAGCCAACTAGTCTCCCACTCTGGGGCCAACGTCCTGACTTTC.

Many counts were recorded for this clonotype. This chain joins TRBV12-3 or TRBV12-4 and TRBJ1-5, with unresolved D. V was cut by 5 bases and J by 9 bases, with 17 bases left in between. CDR3 length equals 14 residues. The CDR3 reads CASSPWTEVGPQHF. The CDR3 region has the DNA TGTGCCAGCAGTCCATGGACGGAGGTGGGGCCCCAGCATTTT.

This clonotype was counted between two and nine times. The chain links TRBV4-3 to TRBJ2-1; 7 positions agree with TRBD2. Germline assignment: CDR1 LGHNA and CDR2 YSLEER. This CDR3 is built from 15 residues. V was clipped by 1 base and J by 8 bases; unmatched bases: 8. For the CDR3, the DNA is TGCGCCAGCAGCCAAGGACTAGCACCTGAGGATGAGCAGTTCTTC. Protein sequence: CASSQGLAPEDEQFF.